Listed here are 2 T cell receptor beta chains from one sample, sequenced in a study of T-cell reconstitution after alpha-beta-depleted transplantation in children. Library preparation (for TCRbeta) was performed with unique molecular identifiers. TCRdb independently ran MiXCR on the PCR reads; one entry per CDR3 protein. The sample yields 70,000 to 100,000 distinct CDR3 sequences, more than 10% seen once. The source was PBMCs from the stem cell graft donor, collected from the stem cell graft. The receptors come from a human donor who donated a stem cell graft to a child with inherited bone marrow failure.

The sample holds many counts of this clonotype. The chain links TRBV30 to TRBJ2-4, with no clear D. The CDR3 contains 14 residues. CDR1 is GTSNPN, CDR2 SVGIG, per germline (reference sequence). Trimming shortened V by 0 bases and J by 0 bases, and 6 bases separated the two germline ends. The CDR3 region has the DNA TGTGCCTGGAGTGTGGCTGCAGCCAAAAACATTCAGTACTTC. It encodes CAWSVAAAKNIQYF.

This clonotype has at least ten counts. This chain links TRBV7-6 with TRBJ2-7; 14 nucleotides match TRBD2. Trimming took 1 base from V and 0 from J; bases not matched to a gene: 5. CDR1 is SGHVS and CDR2 is FNYEAQ in the germline V gene. This CDR3 is built from 18 residues. The CDR3 DNA is TGTGCCAGCAGCTTAGGGACTAGCGGGAGGCACAGCTCCTACGAGCAGTACTTC. It is translated as CASSLGTSGRHSSYEQYF.